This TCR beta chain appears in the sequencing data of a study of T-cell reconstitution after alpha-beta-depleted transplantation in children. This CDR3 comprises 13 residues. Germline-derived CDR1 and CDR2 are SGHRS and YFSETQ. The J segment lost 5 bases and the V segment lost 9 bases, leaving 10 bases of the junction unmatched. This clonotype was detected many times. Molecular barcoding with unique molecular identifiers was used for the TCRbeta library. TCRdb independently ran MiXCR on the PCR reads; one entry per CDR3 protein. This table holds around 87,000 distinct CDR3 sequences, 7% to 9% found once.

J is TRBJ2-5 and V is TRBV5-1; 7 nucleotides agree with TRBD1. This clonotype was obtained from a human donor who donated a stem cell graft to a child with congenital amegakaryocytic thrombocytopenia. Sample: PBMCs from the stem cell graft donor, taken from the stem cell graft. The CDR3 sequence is CATGQVVGETQYF. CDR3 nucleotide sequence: TGCGCCACCGGACAGGTGGTGGGTGAGACCCAGTACTTC. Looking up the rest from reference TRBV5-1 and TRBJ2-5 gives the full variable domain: KAGVTQTPRYLIKTRGQQVTLSCSPISGHRSVSWYQQTPGQGLQFLFEYFSETQRNKGNFPGRFSGRQFSNSRSEMNVSTLELGDSALYLCATGQVVGETQYFGPGTRLLVL.